This entry describes one T cell receptor beta chain. Its antigen target is currently unknown. No much larger clone exists at a distance of one base, and base qualities are not known. Checkpoint therapy was initiated 14 to 28 days after autologous transplant, and ipilimumab was administered at 1 mg/kg intravenously on day 1 of selected weeks. Patients received nivolumab at 3 mg/kg intravenously on day 1 of weeks 1, 4, 7, 10, and every two weeks through week 26. The study was a Phase Ib clinical trial testing combined checkpoint inhibition with ipilimumab and nivolumab as consolidation after autologous stem cell transplantation. This sample stems from a study of ipilimumab plus nivolumab after autologous stem cell transplantation (dated by TCRdb to the early 2020s). For the study in its entirety: The median number of doses that trial patients received was 5 for ipilimumab and roughly 8 for nivolumab. Patients in the trial were undergoing autologous transplant and had high-risk diffuse large B cell lymphoma, mature T cell lymphoma, or multiple myeloma. Primary refractory and relapsed disease were included in the DLBCL cohort, with 18-month progression-free survival of around 84% and 29%, respectively. The intent-to-treat population of the trial was made up of 30 to 40 patients.

The germline V gene sets CDR1 to SNHLY and CDR2 to FYNNEI. The cysteine opens and the phenylalanine closes a CDR3 of 14 amino acids. The sequence is cut down to CDR3 DNA, 42 bases in frame from base 1. V loses 10 bases, J loses 1 base, and the germline ends lie 17 bases apart. The library was produced with the immunoSEQ multiplex PCR assay. This immuneACCESS table, as held by TCRdb, lists in-frame sequences with V and J called but not all clones. Of the missing ones, under half trace to an unresolved V gene in checked studies; the others have no known cause. In all, the sample holds around 15,000 clones, and about 80% of those were seen once. The top ten clones comprise roughly 23% of the sample. General findings and caveats noted by the study authors: The authors stated that profiles of the T cell receptor repertoire, regulatory T cell phenotype and gut microbiota provided a biologic rationale for studying this approach further. Combined checkpoint inhibition appeared tolerable as post-transplant consolidation, according to the authors' conclusion.

The source of this sequence is a male donor with diffuse large B-cell lymphoma. The chain is encoded by TRBV2 joined to TRBJ2-7, with the D segment identity uncertain. The sample here was PBMCs, taken in a trial of ipilimumab plus nivolumab as post-transplant consolidation. The bases read TGTGCCACCCGTCGGGCCGTGTCGTCCTACGAGCAGTACTTC. Its product reads: CATRRAVSSYEQYF.